The sample holds one count of the clone carrying this T cell receptor beta chain. This table comes from immunoSEQ multiplex PCR, and its TCRdb copy is limited to in-frame clones, with some not included. This table has 650,000 to 950,000 clones, approximately 83% appearing once. The V segment lost 3 bases and the J segment 9 bases; nucleotides outside the gene matches: 5. Germline lookup yields CDR1 SGHNT and CDR2 YYREEE (reference sequence). This CDR3 is built from 12 residues. This specimen belongs to a study of shared T cell receptors in the human thymus. A further study also used this sample, focusing on human thymus T cells.

Sequenced material: thymocytes. The gene calls are TRBV5-4 and TRBJ1-2; 7 positions agree with TRBD1. The receptor was isolated from a girl less than two years old with a congenital heart defect. The CDR3 DNA is TGTGCCAGCAGCTCGAGGGGGCCGAGCTACACCTTC. It specifies CASSSRGPSYTF.